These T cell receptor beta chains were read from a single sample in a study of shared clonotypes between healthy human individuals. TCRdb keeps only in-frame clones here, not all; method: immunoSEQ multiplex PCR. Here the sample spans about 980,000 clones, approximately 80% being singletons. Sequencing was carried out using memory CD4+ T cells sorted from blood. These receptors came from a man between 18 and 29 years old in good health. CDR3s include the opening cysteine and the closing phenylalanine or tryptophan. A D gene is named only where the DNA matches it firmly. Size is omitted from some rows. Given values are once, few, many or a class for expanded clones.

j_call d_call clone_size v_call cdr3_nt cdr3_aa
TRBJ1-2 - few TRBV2 TGTGCCAGCAGTGACAGGGGATGGTATGGCTACACCTTC CASSDRGWYGYTF
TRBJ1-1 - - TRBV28 TGTGCCAGCAGTTTAGAGGGACGTTCTATTGAAGCTTTCTTT CASSLEGRSIEAFF
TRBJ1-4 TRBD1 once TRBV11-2 TGTGCCAGCAGCTCACAAAGGACAGGAGAGCGGCTGTTTTTT CASSSQRTGERLFF
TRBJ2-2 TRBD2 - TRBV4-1 TGCGCCACCCGACTAGCGGGGGGCGCGAACACCGGGGAGCTGTTTTTT CATRLAGGANTGELFF
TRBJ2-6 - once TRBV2 TGTGCCAGCAGTGTTACAGGGGAAGGGACTGGCTCTGGGGCCAACGTCCTGACTTTC CASSVTGEGTGSGANVLTF
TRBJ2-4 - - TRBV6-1 TGTGCCAGCAGTGAGCGTACGAACATTCAGTACTTC CASSERTNIQYF
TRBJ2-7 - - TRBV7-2 TGTGCCAGCAGCCTTTCCCGAGTTCCCGAGCAGTACTTC CASSLSRVPEQYF
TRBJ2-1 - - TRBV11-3 TGTGCCAGCAGCCCCGGACACAAGGGCAACAATGAGCAGTTCTTC CASSPGHKGNNEQFF
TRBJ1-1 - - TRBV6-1 TGTGCCAGCAGTGATTTGGTGGCGGCTTTCTTT CASSDLVAAFF
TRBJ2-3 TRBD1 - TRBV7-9 TGTGCCAGCAGCAGCAATGACAGGGCCCTCGGGGATACGCAGTATTTT CASSSNDRALGDTQYF
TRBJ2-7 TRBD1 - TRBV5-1 TGCGCCAGCAGCTTGACAGGGGTAGGGACCTACGAGCAGTACTTC CASSLTGVGTYEQYF
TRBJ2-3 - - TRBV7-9 TGTGCCAGCAGCTTTAGTATTGGGCCCGCGGTAGATACGCAGTATTTT CASSFSIGPAVDTQYF
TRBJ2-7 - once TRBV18 TGTGCCAGCTCACCCCCGGGACAAAGAGGCTACGAGCAGTACTTC CASSPPGQRGYEQYF
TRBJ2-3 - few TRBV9 TGTGCCAGCAGCCCGTTAGGGGAGACAGATACGCAGTATTTT CASSPLGETDTQYF
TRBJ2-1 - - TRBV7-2 TGTGCCAGCAGCTTAGCGCAGGGCGGGTACTCCTACAATGAGCAGTTCTTC CASSLAQGGYSYNEQFF
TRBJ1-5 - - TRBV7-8 TGTGCCAGCAGACCCGGGGGTCGCAATCAGCCCCAGCATTTT CASRPGGRNQPQHF
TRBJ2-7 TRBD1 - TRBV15 TGTGCCACCAGCAGAGTTGGACAGGGAGTCGAGCAGTACTTC CATSRVGQGVEQYF
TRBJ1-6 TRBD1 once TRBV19 TGTGCCAGTAGTACCCGGGACAGCGATAATTCACCCCTCCACTTT CASSTRDSDNSPLHF
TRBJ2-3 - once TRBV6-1 TGTGCCAGCAGGACCGGGAACACAGATACGCAGTATTTT CASRTGNTDTQYF
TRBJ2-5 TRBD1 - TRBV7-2 TGTGCCAGCAGCTTAGAGGACAGGTTTAAAGAGACCCAGTACTTC CASSLEDRFKETQYF
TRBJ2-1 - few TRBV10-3 TGTGCCATCAGTGCCAGCAATGAGCAGTTCTTC CAISASNEQFF
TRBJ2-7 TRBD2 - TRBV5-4 TGTGCCAGCAGCTTGTTAGCGGGGACCGACCCTTACGAGCAGTACTTC CASSLLAGTDPYEQYF
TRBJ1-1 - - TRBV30 TGTGCCTGGATCGGGGGGGGCACGGGTAGAGCTTTCTTT CAWIGGGTGRAFF
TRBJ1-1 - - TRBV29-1 TGCAGCGTGACCGGGACACTTCTTACTGAAGCTTTCTTT CSVTGTLLTEAFF
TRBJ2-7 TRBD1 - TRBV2 TGTGCCAGCAGTCGGGACAGGCTCCTGTACGAGCAGTACTTC CASSRDRLLYEQYF
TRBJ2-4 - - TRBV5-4 TGTGCCAGCAGCTTGGCAGGTCTTAGCAAAAACATTCAGTACTTC CASSLAGLSKNIQYF
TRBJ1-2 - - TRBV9 TGTGCCAGCAGCGTAGCACGGAGAAACTATGGCTACACCTTC CASSVARRNYGYTF
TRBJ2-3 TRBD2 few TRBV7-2 TGTGCCAGCACCCCGGGGGGGAAGGGAAAAGATACGCAGTATTTT CASTPGGKGKDTQYF
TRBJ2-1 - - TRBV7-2 TGTGCCAGCAGCTTACGGCCTCCCCGGCTCTTCTCCTACAATGAGCAGTTCTTC CASSLRPPRLFSYNEQFF
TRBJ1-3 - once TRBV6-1 TGTGCCAGCGATCTGGGGCACACCATATATTTT CASDLGHTIYF